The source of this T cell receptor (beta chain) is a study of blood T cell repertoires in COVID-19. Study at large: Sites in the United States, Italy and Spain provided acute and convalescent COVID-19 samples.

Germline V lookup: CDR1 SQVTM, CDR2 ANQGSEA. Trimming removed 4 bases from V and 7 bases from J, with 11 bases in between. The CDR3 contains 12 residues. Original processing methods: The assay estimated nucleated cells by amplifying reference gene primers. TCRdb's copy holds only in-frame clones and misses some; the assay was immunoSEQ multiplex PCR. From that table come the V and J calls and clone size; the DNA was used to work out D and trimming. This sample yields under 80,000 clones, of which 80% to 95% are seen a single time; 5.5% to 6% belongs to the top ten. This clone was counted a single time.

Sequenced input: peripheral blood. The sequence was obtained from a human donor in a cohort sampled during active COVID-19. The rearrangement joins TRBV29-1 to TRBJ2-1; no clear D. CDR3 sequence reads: CSVVGPWNEQFF. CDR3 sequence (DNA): TGCAGCGTTGTGGGCCCCTGGAATGAGCAGTTCTTC.